This record looks at one T cell receptor (beta chain) sequence and its context. These data come from a study of blood T cell repertoires in COVID-19. Study at large: There were acute and convalescent COVID-19 samples, and they came from the United States, Italy and Spain. Sources were T cells, B-cell-depleted T cells, or PBMCs; the material itself was cDNA or gDNA.

After removal of 2 bases from V and 2 bases from J, the junction contained 17 bases not matched to a gene. The CDR3 covers 18 residues. CDR1 and CDR2 (germline): GTSNPN, SVGIG (reference sequence). TCRdb's table, derived via immunoSEQ multiplex PCR, lists solely in-frame clones and lacks some. The table records 130,000 or so clones, approximately 85% of them present only once. The sequence came from a human donor in a cohort sampled during active COVID-19. The sample was peripheral blood. This chain links TRBV30 with TRBJ2-7; TRBD1 aligns across 8 bases. In DNA, the CDR3 is TGTGCCTGGAGTTCAGGACAGGGCAGGGGCCTTCGCACCTACGAGCAGTACTTC. Translating it yields CAWSSGQGRGLRTYEQYF.